This TCR beta chain appears in the sequencing data of a study of blood T cells in healthy people across ages. Regarding the study as a whole: More naive CD4+ cells and higher diversity were found in long-lived than in aged donors.

Details on this clonotype: Its antigen remains unknown.

The V and J ends lost 6 bases and 3 bases respectively, with 14 bases between them. This CDR3 has 14 amino acids. Germline V CDR1 and CDR2: LGHDT, YNNKEL (reference sequence). Combining a sample-barcoded 5' primer with a J-beta primer mix, a second PCR ran for roughly 7 to 12 cycles. Each CDR3 protein is one row after TCRdb ran MiXCR on the 5' RACE reads. The sample yields around 1.5 million distinct CDR3 sequences, 42% seen once. Each donor was a healthy Caucasian individual from Russia, aged roughly 6 to 100. The sequence was collected from a woman aged 18-35 years in good health. The specimen was blood. The gene calls are TRBV3-1 and TRBJ1-2, with TRBD1 as a possible D gene (5 bases). CDR3 DNA sequence: TGTGCCAGCAGTCAAAGGGACGCTGACTATGGCTACACCTTC. It specifies CASSQRDADYGYTF. The complete variable domain, with remaining parts taken from reference TRBV3-1 and TRBJ1-2, reads DTAVSQTPKYLVTQMGNDKSIKCEQNLGHDTMYWYKQDSKKFLKIMFSYNNKELIINETVPNRFSPKSPDKAHLNLHINSLELGDSAVYFCASSQRDADYGYTFGSGTRLTVV.